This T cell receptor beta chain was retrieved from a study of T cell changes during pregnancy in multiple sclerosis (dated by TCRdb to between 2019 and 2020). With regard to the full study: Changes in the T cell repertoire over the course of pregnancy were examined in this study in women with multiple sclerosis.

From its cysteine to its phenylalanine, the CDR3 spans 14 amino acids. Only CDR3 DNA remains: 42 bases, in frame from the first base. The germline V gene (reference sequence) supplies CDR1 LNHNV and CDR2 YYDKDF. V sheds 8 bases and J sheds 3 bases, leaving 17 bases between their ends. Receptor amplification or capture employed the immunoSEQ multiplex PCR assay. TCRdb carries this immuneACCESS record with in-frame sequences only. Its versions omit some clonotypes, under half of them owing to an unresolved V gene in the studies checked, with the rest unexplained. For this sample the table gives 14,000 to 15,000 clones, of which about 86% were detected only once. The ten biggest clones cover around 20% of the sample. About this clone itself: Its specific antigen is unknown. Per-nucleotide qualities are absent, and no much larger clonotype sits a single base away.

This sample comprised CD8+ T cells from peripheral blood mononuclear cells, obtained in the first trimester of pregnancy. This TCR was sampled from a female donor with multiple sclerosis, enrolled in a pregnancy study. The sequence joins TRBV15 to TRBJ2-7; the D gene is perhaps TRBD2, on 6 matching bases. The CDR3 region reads CATGPGTESYEQYF. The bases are TGTGCCACCGGCCCAGGGACTGAGAGCTACGAGCAGTACTTC. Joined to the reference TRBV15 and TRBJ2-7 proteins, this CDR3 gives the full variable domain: DAMVIQNPRYQVTQFGKPVTLSCSQTLNHNVMYWYQQKSSQAPKLLFHYYDKDFNNEADTPDNFQSRRPNTSFCFLDIRSPGLGDTAMYLCATGPGTESYEQYFGPGTRLTVT.